This T cell receptor (beta chain) was recorded in a study of OX40 agonist ivuxolimab in advanced cancers. Study at large: Patients received the agonistic anti-OX40 (CD134) antibody ivuxolimab. Patients were treated with intravenous ivuxolimab, dosed at 0.01 to 10 mg/kg and infused every 2 weeks. Two patients with cutaneous melanoma and one with hepatocellular carcinoma, three in total, showed partial responses.

Looked up from germline, CDR1 is LNHNV and CDR2 is YYDKDF (reference sequence). The CDR3 is 15 residues long. The V segment lost 3 bases and the J segment 6 bases; nucleotides outside the gene matches: 10. Sequencing was performed with immunoSEQ multiplex PCR; in TCRdb, only in-frame clones are kept and a portion is missing. This sample has 20,000 to 25,000 clones, with approximately 90% found just once. The chain couples TRBV15 to TRBJ1-2; 7 bases line up with TRBD1. Source: CD4+ or CD8+ T cells sorted from blood, taken in a trial of the OX40 agonist ivuxolimab. The origin of this receptor is an adult with an advanced solid tumor such as melanoma, head and neck, liver or kidney cancer. CDR3: CATSRPAQGVHGYTF. The CDR3 DNA sequence: TGTGCCACCAGCAGGCCCGCGCAGGGGGTCCATGGCTACACCTTC.